This T cell receptor (beta chain) was documented in a study of cytomegalovirus exposure and HLA in healthy donors. Across the study: The same platform as the roughly 700 first-cohort repertoires was used for the 90 to 150 validation repertoires, a later analysis reported.

Concerning this clone: What it recognizes is unknown.

It was the roughly 110-subject validation cohort, separate from the roughly 700-subject first cohort, to which the donors belonged. TCRdb's table, derived via immunoSEQ multiplex PCR, lists solely in-frame clones and lacks some. The table shows about 170,000 clones, with nearly 90% occurring only once. This CDR3 spans 16 amino acids. V was pared by 4 bases and J by 4 bases, with 17 bases between. The germline gives CDR1 SGHDT, CDR2 YYEEEE. Study-level findings and limits: Per published reports, the classifier diagnosed cytomegalovirus status with high specificity and sensitivity. Investigators reported under 200 TCR beta chains as tied to cytomegalovirus.

Sample: PBMCs. The chain employs TRBV5-6 and TRBJ1-4, with D possibly matching TRBD1 (6 bases). The sequence derives from a woman aged 18 to 35 in good health and CMV-seropositive. CDR3 DNA sequence: TGTGCCAGCAGCCCGAGTCGAGCAGGGGTTAATGAAAAACTGTTTTTT. This encodes CASSPSRAGVNEKLFF.